Shown below are 22 T cell receptor beta chains from a single sample sequenced in a study of sequential checkpoint blockade in melanoma. Treatment in this sample: randomized to nivolumab then ipilimumab (arm A) or the reverse (arm B). Repertoires were generated with immunoSEQ multiplex PCR, while TCRdb's copy carries only in-frame clones and drops some. Here the sample spans roughly 18,000 clones, under 80% being singletons. Sample: CD8+ T cells sorted from blood (inferred from file names), taken from a patient given nivolumab and ipilimumab in sequence. These TCRs come from a human donor with melanoma.

The rearrangement uses TRBV27 and TRBJ1-5, with D possibly being TRBD1 (5 bases). Trimming removed 2 bases at V and 6 bases at J, with 11 bases between. Germline loops: CDR1 MNHEY, CDR2 SMNVEV (reference sequence). CDR3 length: 14 residues. CDR3 bases: TGTGCCAGCAGTTTAGCGGGGGAGGGTCAGCCCCAGCATTTT. Protein sequence: CASSLAGEGQPQHF.

This clone was counted between two and nine times. The rearrangement joins TRBV6-1 to TRBJ2-1; TRBD2 matches at 11 bases. CDR1 is MNHNS, CDR2 SASEGT, per germline. The V and J ends lost 10 bases and 5 bases, in that order; junction bases with no gene match: 4. This CDR3 spans 13 amino acids. The CDR3, as DNA: TGTGCCATCGGGGGACTAGCGGACAATGAGCAGTTCTTC. The encoded protein is CAIGGLADNEQFF.

The chain has TRBV7-9 and TRBJ2-3; unclear D gene. The ends were cut back, 5 bases at V and 1 base at J, with 10 bases in the middle. The CDR3 extends over 14 amino acids. Germline CDR1 and CDR2: SEHNR and FQNEAQ (reference sequence). CDR3 sequence reads: CASSPEARTDTQYF. DNA for the CDR3: TGTGCCAGCAGCCCCGAGGCGCGCACAGATACGCAGTATTTT.

V is TRBV27 and J is TRBJ2-2; 8 bases match TRBD2. Looked up from germline, CDR1 is MNHEY and CDR2 is SMNVEV (reference sequence). This CDR3 spans 12 amino acids. The ends lost 6 bases at V and 8 bases at J; junction bases unmatched: 2. This CDR3 is CASSSGGGELFF. The CDR3 bases are TGTGCCAGCAGCAGCGGGGGAGGGGAGCTGTTTTTT.

This clone was recorded once. The chain links TRBV11-2 to TRBJ2-1; D possibly corresponds to TRBD1 (6 bases). This CDR3 spans 16 amino acids. Germline CDR1 is SGHAT and CDR2 is FQNNGV. V was pared by 1 base and J by 2 bases, with 12 bases between. The CDR3 sequence: CASSLAGQRTYNEQFF. Written as DNA, the CDR3 is TGTGCCAGCAGCTTAGCAGGACAGAGGACCTACAATGAGCAGTTCTTC.

The chain carries TRBV30 and TRBJ2-3, with D possibly TRBD2 on 7 matching bases. CDR3 length: 17 residues. V was cut by 3 bases and J by 3 bases, with 22 bases left in between. The germline CDR1 and CDR2 sequences are GTSNPN and SVGIG (reference sequence). The DNA of the CDR3 is TGTGCCTGGAGGAGGGGGGTCGGAGGGAGGGCAACAGATACGCAGTATTTT. This sequence encodes CAWRRGVGGRATDTQYF. The full variable domain, with the rest looked up from reference TRBV30 and TRBJ2-3, is SQTIHQWPATLVQPVGSPLSLECTVEGTSNPNLYWYRQAAGRGLQLLFYSVGIGQISSEVPQNLSASRPQDRQFILSSKKLLLSDSGFYLCAWRRGVGGRATDTQYFGPGTRLTVL.

The chain couples TRBV5-4 to TRBJ1-2; D is perhaps TRBD1 (6 bases). This CDR3 region has 12 residues. V was clipped by 4 bases and J by 5 bases, with 9 bases between them. The germline gives CDR1 SGHNT, CDR2 YYREEE (reference sequence). CDR3 DNA: TGTGCCAGCAGCGTAACAGGGTATGGCTACACCTTC. Amino acids: CASSVTGYGYTF.

With regard to this clone: It is likely a read error, because the conserved phenylalanine at the end of the CDR3 is missing. The DNA is omitted, as the CDR3 cannot be located on it reliably, and the CDR3 follows TCRdb's listing. The chain links TRBV6-6 to TRBJ1-2; the DNA was not used to check the table's D call, TRBD1. The CDR3 totals 12 residues, both ends included. CDR1 MNHNY and CDR2 SVGAGI come from the germline V gene (reference sequence). CDR3 sequence: CASSYERDIGSY.

This chain links TRBV25-1 with TRBJ1-2; 11 bases fit TRBD1. This CDR3 is 16 amino acids long. Per the germline V gene, CDR1 is MGHDK and CDR2 is SYGVNS. J was trimmed by 8 bases and V by 1 base; bases with no gene match: 9. CDR3 coding DNA: TGTGCCAGCAGTGAATGGGGACAGGGGGATTCTGAGGGCTACACCTTC. As protein: CASSEWGQGDSEGYTF.

This clone was observed once. The CDR3 loop reads CASSTPGAGANVLTF. In DNA form, the CDR3 reads TGTGCCAGCAGCACCCCAGGGGCTGGGGCCAACGTCCTGACTTTC. The rearrangement joins TRBV7-3 to TRBJ2-6, with D possibly being TRBD1 (6 bases). The V gene lost 5 bases and the J gene lost 2 bases, with 10 bases spanning the gap. Germline V gene lookup returns CDR1 SGHTA and CDR2 FQGTGA. CDR3 size: 15 residues.

Here the CDR3 DNA reads TGTGCCAAAGACAGGGGGGAAAACACTGAAGCTTTCTTT. This encodes CAKDRGENTEAFF. The rearrangement uses TRBV2 and TRBJ1-1; 9 bases map to TRBD1. The CDR3 consists of 13 residues. V was clipped by 10 bases and J by 2 bases; unmatched bases: 5. The V gene's germline CDR1 is SNHLY and CDR2 FYNNEI.

This chain connects TRBV9 to TRBJ2-3; 11 bases fit TRBD1. The CDR3 runs to 16 residues. Trimming at V came to 0 bases and at J to 5 bases, leaving 5 bases not matched to a gene. Germline V gene lookup returns CDR1 SGDLS and CDR2 YYNGEE. The DNA for the CDR3 is TGTGCCAGCAGCGTAGGTTCCGGGACAGGGGGAGATACGCAGTATTTT. Amino acid sequence: CASSVGSGTGGDTQYF.

This chain uses TRBV10-3 with TRBJ2-1; 9 positions match TRBD1. Germline values: CDR1 ENHRY, CDR2 SYGVKD. V trimming: 8 bases; J trimming: 6 bases; junction bases outside the gene matches: 17. This CDR3 has 17 amino acids. The CDR3 is CAIDPGTGTGLGNEQFF. CDR3 sequence (DNA): TGTGCCATCGATCCAGGGACCGGGACAGGGCTGGGCAATGAGCAGTTCTTC.

In this sample, this clone turned up many times. V gene TRBV6-6 combines with J gene TRBJ2-7, with no clear D. Germline CDR1 and CDR2: MNHNY and SVGAGI (reference sequence). V shed 8 bases and J shed 6 bases, with 5 bases lying between them. This CDR3 contains 9 residues. The CDR3 loop is CASGSEQYF. The CDR3 nucleotides are TGTGCCAGCGGCAGCGAGCAGTACTTC.

The V call is TRBV30, the J call TRBJ2-3; 7 bases agree with TRBD1. Losses at the gene ends were 3 bases for V and 2 bases for J; bases not matched to a gene: 11. The CDR3 contains 16 residues. CDR1 and CDR2 (germline): GTSNPN, SVGIG (reference sequence). The DNA for the CDR3 is TGTGCCTGGAGCTCTCTGATAGACAGGGCCACAGATACGCAGTATTTT. Encoded protein: CAWSSLIDRATDTQYF.

The chain recombines TRBV7-3 with TRBJ2-5; 12 nucleotides line up with TRBD2. V shed 4 bases, J shed 5 bases, and the junction held 5 bases outside the gene matches. Germline CDR1 reads SGHTA; CDR2 reads FQGTGA. The length of the CDR3 is 15 residues. The CDR3 sequence: CASSSLAGGRETQYF. As DNA, the CDR3 is TGTGCCAGCAGCTCCCTAGCGGGAGGGCGGGAGACCCAGTACTTC.

The rearrangement uses TRBV29-1 and TRBJ2-5, with 9 bases identical to TRBD2. The V and J ends lost 5 bases and 2 bases, in that order; junction bases with no gene match: 6. The CDR3 extends over 14 amino acids. Germline V gene lookup returns CDR1 SQVTM and CDR2 ANQGSEA. This chain's CDR3 is CSVIKAGGQETQYF. DNA of the CDR3: TGCAGCGTTATAAAGGCGGGAGGGCAAGAGACCCAGTACTTC.

This chain uses TRBV27 with TRBJ1-2, with 10 bases that match TRBD1. Trimming at V came to 2 bases and at J to 4 bases, leaving 7 bases not matched to a gene. From germline, CDR1 is MNHEY and CDR2 SMNVEV (reference sequence). CDR3 length: 16 residues. The DNA for the CDR3 is TGTGCCAGCAGTTTAGTCCGGGACAGGGGATTCTATGGCTACACCTTC. Translation gives CASSLVRDRGFYGYTF.

The V call is TRBV6-5, the J call TRBJ2-1, with D possibly matching TRBD1 (6 bases). The CDR3 runs to 15 residues. CDR1 is MNHEY and CDR2 is SVGAGI in the germline V gene. V lost 8 bases to trimming and J lost 7 bases, with 21 bases between them. This CDR3 is CASSVTIRGSNEQFF. The CDR3 nucleotides read TGTGCCAGCTCAGTTACAATCAGGGGAAGTAATGAGCAGTTCTTC.

The J gene is TRBJ1-2, the V gene TRBV28, with D maybe TRBD1 (5 bases). The V gene lost 8 bases and the J gene lost 2 bases, with 9 bases spanning the gap. The germline V gene has CDR1 MDHEN and CDR2 SYDVKM. The length of the CDR3 is 12 residues. CDR3 DNA: TGTGCCAGCTCCGGGGGGAACTATGGCTACACCTTC. Residues: CASSGGNYGYTF.

The chain recombines TRBV4-3 with TRBJ2-1; 10 nucleotides match TRBD1. Germline lookup yields CDR1 LGHNA and CDR2 YSLEER. V lost 4 bases to trimming and J lost 3 bases; unmatched junction nucleotides: 6. This CDR3 has 16 amino acids. DNA of the CDR3: TGCGCCAGCAGCCCCAAGGGGGACAGGGGCTACAATGAGCAGTTCTTC. It translates to CASSPKGDRGYNEQFF.

The rearrangement joins TRBV12-5 to TRBJ2-1; 11 positions match TRBD2. This CDR3 spans 18 amino acids. Germline lookup yields CDR1 LGHNT and CDR2 FRNRAP. Trimming at V came to 5 bases and at J to 3 bases, leaving 12 bases not matched to a gene. The CDR3 is CASGPRPGLAANYNEQFF. The CDR3, as DNA: TGTGCTAGTGGTCCAAGACCGGGACTAGCGGCTAACTACAATGAGCAGTTCTTC.